The T cell receptor (beta chain) described here comes from a study of OX40 agonist ivuxolimab in advanced cancers. Study-wide background: Patients assigned to dose escalation were diagnosed with hepatocellular carcinoma, melanoma, renal cell or head and neck cancer. General observations from the study: Both CD4+ and CD8+ T cell populations in blood had undergone clonal expansion by week 6 at 0.1 to 3.0 mg/kg.

TCRdb's copy holds only in-frame clones and misses some; the assay was immunoSEQ multiplex PCR. The sample gives roughly 77,000 clones, roughly 92% of which show up once; 0.65% is in the top ten. J lost 3 bases, V lost 6 bases, and 4 bases had no gene match. CDR1 and CDR2 (germline): LNHDA, SQIVND (reference sequence). CDR3 length: 13 amino acids. As regards this clone: Its antigen is unidentified.

The TCR originated in an adult with an advanced solid tumor such as melanoma, head and neck, liver or kidney cancer. The chain carries TRBV19 and TRBJ2-5, with 7 positions matching TRBD2. Sequencing used CD4+ or CD8+ T cells sorted from blood, obtained in a trial of the OX40 agonist ivuxolimab. The CDR3 sequence is CASRPGTKETQYF. For the CDR3, the DNA is TGTGCCAGTAGGCCCGGGACTAAAGAGACCCAGTACTTC.